This TCR beta chain was recorded in a study of blood T cell repertoires in COVID-19. Study background: Acute and convalescent COVID-19 samples came from the United States, Italy and Spain. Sample material is recorded as cDNA or gDNA derived from T cells, B-cell-depleted T cells, or PBMCs.

Original handling: Quantification of nucleated cells was approximated via reference gene primer amplification. Only in-frame clones appear in the TCRdb table, and some are missing; sequencing was by immunoSEQ multiplex PCR. That table is the source of V, J and clone size, and D and trimming were worked out from the DNA. Among 90,000 or so clones listed, about two thirds were seen once. The V gene's germline CDR1 is KGHDR and CDR2 SFDVKD. V lost 5 bases to trimming and J lost 1 base, with 12 bases between them. This CDR3 contains 15 residues. Sample: peripheral blood. This clonotype was obtained from a woman older than 75 with acute or convalescent COVID-19. The rearrangement uses TRBV24-1 and TRBJ2-3; D not certain. CDR3: CATSAENRGTDTQYF. For the CDR3, the DNA is TGTGCCACCAGTGCAGAGAACCGGGGCACAGATACGCAGTATTTT.